Shown below are 20 T cell receptor beta chains from a single sample sequenced in a study of CD8+CD57+ T cells in acquired aplastic anemia (dated by TCRdb to 2016 to 2019). Flow cytometry had shown CD8+CD57+ cell expansion in the patients selected for sequencing. The instrument given in TCRdb is Illumina HiSeq 2000. TCR beta VDJ combination and CDR3 sequence profiling used genomic DNA as the template. In TCRdb, the public reads were trimmed at Q25 with fastp and aligned with MiXCR, with productive beta chains retained. Rows with a matching CDR3 protein are joined into one entry that keeps the most common DNA and genes. The sample table contains about 160,000 distinct CDR3 sequences; only one count was recorded for 45% to 55% of them. The top ten clonotypes cover roughly 29% of the sample. Sequencing input: sorted CD4+, CD8+, or CD8+CD57+ T cells (not recorded which) from PBMCs. The receptor set was obtained from a human donor with aplastic anemia.

Many counts were recorded for this clonotype. The V and J genes are TRBV12-5 and TRBJ2-7, with 7 bases that match TRBD1. The trim removed 6 bases at V and 6 bases at J, leaving 11 bases unmatched. Germline V gene sequence: CDR1 LGHNT, CDR2 FRNRAP. This CDR3 has 14 residues. CDR3 in DNA: TGTGCTAGTGGCCCTTTTAACAGGGGCTTCGAGCAGTACTTC. This translates into CASGPFNRGFEQYF.

This clonotype was detected only a few times. The chain links TRBV25-1 to TRBJ2-7; D perhaps matches TRBD2 (6 bases). CDR1 is MGHDK, CDR2 SYGVNS, per germline. The CDR3 is 14 residues long. Trimming left V 10 bases short and J 0 bases short, with 16 bases between. The CDR3 sequence: CATNREDGSYEQYF. Here the CDR3 DNA reads TGTGCCACCAATAGGGAGGACGGCTCCTACGAGCAGTACTTC.

The chain employs TRBV11-1 and TRBJ2-1; unclear D gene. The germline gives CDR1 SGHAT, CDR2 FQDESV (reference sequence). V gave up 0 bases and J gave up 3 bases, with 15 bases separating them. The CDR3 length is 17 residues. CDR3 in amino acids: CASSLALSWSLYNEQFF. The CDR3 DNA reads as TGTGCCAGCAGCTTAGCGCTAAGTTGGAGTCTCTACAATGAGCAGTTCTTC.

For this clonotype: Germline is not matched at one junction end, which may reflect a read error. The rearrangement joins TRBV25-1 to TRBJ2-3; tentative D call: TRBD2 (5 bases). Germline V gene sequence: CDR1 MGHDK, CDR2 SYGVNS. This CDR3 comprises 16 residues. CDR3 in amino acids: CAGSDGMGTSTDTRYF. CDR3 nucleotide sequence: TGTGCCGGCAGTGACGGGATGGGAACCTCCACAGATACGCGGTATTTT.

The genes are TRBV15 and TRBJ2-7; D unclear. Germline V gene data show CDR1 as LNHNV and CDR2 as YYDKDF (reference sequence). The CDR3 is 13 residues long. V lost 5 bases, J lost 0 bases, and 8 bases lay in between. CDR3 DNA: TGTGCCACCAGCGGCGGAGACTCCTACGAGCAGTACTTC. This translates into CATSGGDSYEQYF.

This clonotype was seen repeatedly, ten times or more. The V and J genes are TRBV6-4 and TRBJ1-1, with D unresolved. Per germline, CDR1 MRHNA and CDR2 SNTAGT. The CDR3 is made up of 18 amino acids. V was trimmed by 0 bases and J by 1 base, leaving 18 bases between them. CDR3 loop: CASSDSSFGRSPNTEAFF. The CDR3 nucleotides read TGTGCCAGCAGTGACTCTAGTTTTGGTCGGTCCCCGAACACTGAAGCTTTCTTT.

The chain uses TRBV24-1 and TRBJ2-3; D possibly uses TRBD1 or TRBD2 (5 bases each). CDR1 is KGHDR and CDR2 is SFDVKD in the germline V gene. Trimming pared 9 bases from V and 0 bases from J, leaving 12 bases between. The CDR3 length is 14 residues. The CDR3 DNA is TGTGCCACCCAGGGACGGCTAAGCACAGATACGCAGTATTTT. Residues: CATQGRLSTDTQYF.

The J gene is TRBJ2-1, the V gene TRBV4-1; D possibly corresponds to TRBD1 (6 bases). The CDR3 length is 13 residues. The V gene lost 3 bases and the J gene lost 4 bases, with 7 bases spanning the gap. Germline V gene lookup returns CDR1 MGHRA and CDR2 YSYEKL. Here the CDR3 reads CASSQGAYNEQFF. CDR3 DNA: TGCGCCAGCAGCCAGGGGGCTTACAATGAGCAGTTCTTC.

J is TRBJ1-2 and V is TRBV14; D is uncertain. Looked up from germline, CDR1 is SGHDN and CDR2 is FVKESK. The CDR3 extends over 14 amino acids. V lost 1 base and J lost 4, with 10 bases in between. CDR3 in amino acids: CASSQGQAVYGYTF. The CDR3 nucleotides are TGTGCCAGCAGCCAAGGGCAGGCCGTCTATGGCTACACCTTC.

This clonotype was recorded many times. The chain couples TRBV7-9 to TRBJ1-1; D gene ambiguous. V was shortened by 3 bases and J by 11 bases, with 10 bases between the two germline ends. The germline V gene has CDR1 SEHNR and CDR2 FQNEAQ (reference sequence). This CDR3 comprises 11 residues. The CDR3 DNA reads as TGTGCCAGCAGCTTTGAATTCTTGGCTTTCTTT. Translation: CASSFEFLAFF.

Note on this clonotype: Since a much larger clone is just one base distant, this may be a read error. This chain uses TRBV5-1 with TRBJ1-1; D is uncertain. The CDR3 is 17 amino acids. Trimming took off 4 bases at V and 4 bases at J, with 23 bases between the two ends. Per the germline V gene, CDR1 is SGHRS and CDR2 is YFSETQ. The CDR3: CASSPSGLSPLSTEAFF. CDR3 DNA sequence: TGCGCCAGCAGCCCTTCCGGGCTATCCCCGTTGAGCACTGAAGCTTTCTTT. Variable domain in full (rest from reference TRBV5-1 and TRBJ1-1): KAGVTQTPRYLIKTRGQQVTLSCSPISGHRSVSWYQQTPGQGLQFLFEYFSETQRNKGNFPGRFSGRQFSNSRSEMNVSTLELGDSALYLCASSPSGLSPLSTEAFFGQGTRLTVV.

V gene TRBV20-1 combines with J gene TRBJ2-7, with 13 bases identical to TRBD2. The CDR3 loop spans 14 amino acids. Germline CDR1 reads DFQATT; CDR2 reads SNEGSKA (reference sequence). Germline trimming cut 3 bases from V and 3 bases from J; bases unmatched to any gene: 2. DNA of the CDR3: TGCAGTGCTAGGACTAGCGGGGGGTACTACGAGCAGTACGTC. This codes for CSARTSGGYYEQYV.

This chain uses TRBV20-1 with TRBJ2-7; possible D gene TRBD1, 5 bases. CDR3 length equals 15 residues. The V and J ends lost 7 bases and 0 bases respectively, with 19 bases between them. Germline V lookup: CDR1 DFQATT, CDR2 SNEGSKA (reference sequence). CDR3 nucleotides: TGCAGTGGGAAGGGGTTGACGTTAGGCTCCTACGAGCAGTACTTC. Amino acids: CSGKGLTLGSYEQYF.

About this clonotype: Given a much more abundant clone one base away, this may be a read error. As the CDR3 is not closed by the conserved phenylalanine or tryptophan, this likely results from a read error. The chain employs TRBV19 and TRBJ1-1; the D is unclear. The germline V gene encodes CDR1 LNHDA and CDR2 SQIVND (reference sequence). The CDR3 is 17 amino acids. Trimming took off 4 bases at V and 7 bases at J, with 25 bases between the two ends. The chain's CDR3 is CASSKVGLRVMEVEAFS. As DNA, the CDR3 is TGTGCCAGTAGTAAGGTTGGGCTGCGGGTTATGGAAGTTGAAGCTTTCTCT.

The chain uses TRBV5-1 and TRBJ2-5; D is undetermined. Germline CDR1 SGHRS, CDR2 YFSETQ. The ends were cut back, 5 bases at V and 4 bases at J, with 12 bases in the middle. This CDR3 spans 13 amino acids. The CDR3 region is CASRLQEGETQYF. The CDR3 region has the DNA TGCGCCAGCAGGTTGCAGGAAGGAGAGACCCAGTACTTC.

This sequence joins TRBV25-1 and TRBJ2-1; TRBD2 aligns across 9 bases. Germline V gene sequence: CDR1 MGHDK, CDR2 SYGVNS. This CDR3 region has 17 residues. With V trimmed by 4 bases and J by 0 bases, 7 bases remained unmatched. The CDR3 DNA sequence: TGTGCCAGCAGTGTCTCTAGCGGGGCGAGCTCCTACAATGAGCAGTTCTTC. This sequence encodes CASSVSSGASSYNEQFF.

This clonotype came up once. This may be a read error: a much more frequent sequence differs by one nucleotide. The gene calls are TRBV2 and TRBJ2-1, with D hard to call. CDR1 SNHLY and CDR2 FYNNEI come from the germline V gene. With 5 bases removed from V and 7 bases from J, the gap between germline ends came to 6 bases. This CDR3 spans 11 amino acids. The chain's CDR3 is CASSLKNEQFF. The CDR3 DNA reads as TGTGCCAGCAGTTTAAAGAATGAGCAGTTCTTC.

This clonotype was detected many times. V gene TRBV13 combines with J gene TRBJ2-3; 9 nucleotides agree with TRBD1. There are 15 residues in the CDR3. The J segment lost 5 bases and the V segment lost 3 bases, leaving 6 bases of the junction unmatched. In germline, CDR1 is PRHDT, CDR2 FYEKMQ (reference sequence). The CDR3 spells CASSFGTGFRDTQYF. The CDR3, as DNA: TGTGCCAGCAGCTTCGGGACAGGGTTTCGAGATACGCAGTATTTT.

This clonotype was counted at least ten times. V gene TRBV19 combines with J gene TRBJ2-5; either TRBD1 or TRBD2 may fit D (5 bases each). With 4 bases removed from V and 9 bases from J, the gap between germline ends came to 12 bases. The CDR3 loop spans 12 amino acids. From germline, CDR1 is LNHDA and CDR2 SQIVND (reference sequence). The CDR3 loop reads CASSRGEGAQYF. For the CDR3, the DNA is TGTGCCAGTAGTAGAGGGGAAGGGGCCCAGTACTTC.

The genes are TRBV2 and TRBJ2-7; D may be TRBD1 (6 bases). Germline V gene lookup returns CDR1 SNHLY and CDR2 FYNNEI. Trimming removed 6 bases from V and 3 bases from J, with 12 bases in between. The CDR3 extends over 13 amino acids. CDR3 in amino acids: CASSVEDSYEQYF. CDR3 nucleotide sequence: TGTGCCAGCAGCGTAGAGGACAGCTACGAGCAGTACTTC.